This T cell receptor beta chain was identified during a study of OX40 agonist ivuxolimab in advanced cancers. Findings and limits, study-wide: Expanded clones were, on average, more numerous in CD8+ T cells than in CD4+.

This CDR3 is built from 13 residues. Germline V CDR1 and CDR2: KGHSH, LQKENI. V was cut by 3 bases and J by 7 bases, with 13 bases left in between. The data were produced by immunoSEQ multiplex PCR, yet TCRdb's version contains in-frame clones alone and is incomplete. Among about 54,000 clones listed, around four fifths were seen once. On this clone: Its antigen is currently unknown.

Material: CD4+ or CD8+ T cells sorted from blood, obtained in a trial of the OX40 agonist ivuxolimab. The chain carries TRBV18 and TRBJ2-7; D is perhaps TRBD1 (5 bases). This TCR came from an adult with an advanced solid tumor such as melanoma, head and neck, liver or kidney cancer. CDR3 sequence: CASSPSQVGEQYF. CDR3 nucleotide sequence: TGTGCCAGCTCACCGTCACAGGTTGGGGAGCAGTACTTC. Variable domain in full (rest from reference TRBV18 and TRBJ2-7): NAGVMQNPRHLVRRRGQEARLRCSPMKGHSHVYWYRQLPEEGLKFMVYLQKENIIDESGMPKERFSAEFPKEGPSILRIQQVVRGDSAAYFCASSPSQVGEQYFGPGTRLTVT.